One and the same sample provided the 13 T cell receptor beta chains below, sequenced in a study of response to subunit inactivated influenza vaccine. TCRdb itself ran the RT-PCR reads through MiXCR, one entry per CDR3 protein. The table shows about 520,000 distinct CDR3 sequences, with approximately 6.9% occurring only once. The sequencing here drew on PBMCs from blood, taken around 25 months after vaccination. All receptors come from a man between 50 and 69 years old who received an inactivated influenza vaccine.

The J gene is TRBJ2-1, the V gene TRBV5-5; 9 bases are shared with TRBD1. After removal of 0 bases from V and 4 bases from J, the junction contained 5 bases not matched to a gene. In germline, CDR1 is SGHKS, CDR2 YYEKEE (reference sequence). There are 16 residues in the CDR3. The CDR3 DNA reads TGTGCCAGCAGCTTGGTAGACAGGGGGGGGTACAATGAGCAGTTCTTC. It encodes CASSLVDRGGYNEQFF.

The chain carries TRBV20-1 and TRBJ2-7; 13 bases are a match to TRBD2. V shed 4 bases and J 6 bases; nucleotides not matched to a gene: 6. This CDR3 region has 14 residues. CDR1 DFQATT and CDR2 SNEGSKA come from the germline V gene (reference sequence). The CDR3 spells CSAKGLAGVGEQYF. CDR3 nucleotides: TGCAGTGCTAAAGGACTAGCGGGAGTTGGCGAGCAGTACTTC.

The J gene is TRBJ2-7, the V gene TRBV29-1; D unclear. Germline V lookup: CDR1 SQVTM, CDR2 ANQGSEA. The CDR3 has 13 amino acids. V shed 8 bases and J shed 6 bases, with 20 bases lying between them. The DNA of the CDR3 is TGCAGCATAATGACCCTACCGTGGTCCGAGCAGTACTTC. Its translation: CSIMTLPWSEQYF.

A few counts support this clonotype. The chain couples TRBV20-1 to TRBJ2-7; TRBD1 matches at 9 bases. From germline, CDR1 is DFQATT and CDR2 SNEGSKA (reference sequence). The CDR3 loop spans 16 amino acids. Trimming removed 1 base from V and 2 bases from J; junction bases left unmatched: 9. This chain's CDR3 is CSARGVGTGKTYEQYF. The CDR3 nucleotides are TGCAGTGCTAGAGGGGTTGGGACAGGGAAAACCTACGAGCAGTACTTC.

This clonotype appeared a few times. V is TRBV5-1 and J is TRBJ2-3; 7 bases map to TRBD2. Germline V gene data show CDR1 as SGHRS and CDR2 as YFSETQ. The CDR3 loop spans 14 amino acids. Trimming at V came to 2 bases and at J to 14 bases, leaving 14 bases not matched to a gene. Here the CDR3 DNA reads TGCGCCAGCAGCTTAGAGGGGAGGGAAGAACGAATGTATTTT. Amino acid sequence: CASSLEGREERMYF.

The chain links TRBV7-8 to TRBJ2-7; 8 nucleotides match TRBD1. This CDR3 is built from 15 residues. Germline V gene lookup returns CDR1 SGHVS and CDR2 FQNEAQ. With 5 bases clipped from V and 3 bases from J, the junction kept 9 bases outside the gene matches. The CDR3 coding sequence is TGTGCCAGCAGCCATGCCGGGACAGGCCTCTACGAGCAGTACTTC. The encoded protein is CASSHAGTGLYEQYF. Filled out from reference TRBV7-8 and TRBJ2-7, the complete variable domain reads GAGVSQSPRYKVAKRGQDVALRCDPISGHVSLFWYQQALGQGPEFLTYFQNEAQLDKSGLPSDRFFAERPEGSVSTLKIQRTQQEDSAVYLCASSHAGTGLYEQYFGPGTRLTVT.

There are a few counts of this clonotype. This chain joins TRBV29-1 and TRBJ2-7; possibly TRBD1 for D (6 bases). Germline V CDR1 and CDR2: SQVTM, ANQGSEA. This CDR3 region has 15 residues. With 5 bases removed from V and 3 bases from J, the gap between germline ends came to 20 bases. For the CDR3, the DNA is TGCAGCGTTAGTCAGGGGCCCAGTTATCTCTACGAGCAGTACTTC. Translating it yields CSVSQGPSYLYEQYF.

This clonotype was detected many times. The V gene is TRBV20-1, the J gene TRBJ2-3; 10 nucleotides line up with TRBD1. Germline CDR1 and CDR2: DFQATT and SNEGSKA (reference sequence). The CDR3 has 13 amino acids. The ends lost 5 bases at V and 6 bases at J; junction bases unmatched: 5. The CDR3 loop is CSAQGQGRDTQYF. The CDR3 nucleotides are TGCAGTGCTCAGGGACAGGGGAGGGATACGCAGTATTTT.

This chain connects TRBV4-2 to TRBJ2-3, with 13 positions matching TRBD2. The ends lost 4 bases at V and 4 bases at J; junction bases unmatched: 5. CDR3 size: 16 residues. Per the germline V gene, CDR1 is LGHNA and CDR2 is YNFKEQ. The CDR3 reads CASSPLLAGGPDTQYF. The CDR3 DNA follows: TGTGCCAGCAGCCCCTTACTAGCGGGAGGGCCAGATACGCAGTATTTT.

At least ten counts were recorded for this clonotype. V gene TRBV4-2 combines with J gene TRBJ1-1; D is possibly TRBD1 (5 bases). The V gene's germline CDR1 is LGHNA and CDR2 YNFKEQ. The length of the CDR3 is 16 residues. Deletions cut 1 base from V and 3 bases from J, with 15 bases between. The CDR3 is CASSQADGGGDTEAFF. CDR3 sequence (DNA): TGTGCCAGCAGCCAAGCCGATGGGGGAGGTGACACTGAAGCTTTCTTT.

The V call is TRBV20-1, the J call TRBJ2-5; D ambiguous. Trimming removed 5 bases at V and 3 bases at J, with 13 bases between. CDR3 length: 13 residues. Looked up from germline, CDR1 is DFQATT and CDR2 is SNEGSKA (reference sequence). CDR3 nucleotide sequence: TGCAGTGCTTTTGCCAGCGCGAAAGAGACCCAGTACTTC. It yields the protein CSAFASAKETQYF.

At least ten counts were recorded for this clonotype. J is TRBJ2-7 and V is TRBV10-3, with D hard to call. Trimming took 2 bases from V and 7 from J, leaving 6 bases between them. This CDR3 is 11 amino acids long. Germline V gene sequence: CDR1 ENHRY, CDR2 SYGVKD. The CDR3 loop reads CAISETGEQYF. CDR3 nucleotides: TGTGCCATCAGTGAGACCGGAGAGCAGTACTTC.

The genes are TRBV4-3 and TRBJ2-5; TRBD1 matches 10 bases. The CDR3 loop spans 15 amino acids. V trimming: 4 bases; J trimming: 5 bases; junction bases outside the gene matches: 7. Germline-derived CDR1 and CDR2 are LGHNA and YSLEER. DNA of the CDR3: TGCGCCAGCAGCCGAGGGACAGGGGTTCTGGAGACCCAGTACTTC. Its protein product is CASSRGTGVLETQYF.